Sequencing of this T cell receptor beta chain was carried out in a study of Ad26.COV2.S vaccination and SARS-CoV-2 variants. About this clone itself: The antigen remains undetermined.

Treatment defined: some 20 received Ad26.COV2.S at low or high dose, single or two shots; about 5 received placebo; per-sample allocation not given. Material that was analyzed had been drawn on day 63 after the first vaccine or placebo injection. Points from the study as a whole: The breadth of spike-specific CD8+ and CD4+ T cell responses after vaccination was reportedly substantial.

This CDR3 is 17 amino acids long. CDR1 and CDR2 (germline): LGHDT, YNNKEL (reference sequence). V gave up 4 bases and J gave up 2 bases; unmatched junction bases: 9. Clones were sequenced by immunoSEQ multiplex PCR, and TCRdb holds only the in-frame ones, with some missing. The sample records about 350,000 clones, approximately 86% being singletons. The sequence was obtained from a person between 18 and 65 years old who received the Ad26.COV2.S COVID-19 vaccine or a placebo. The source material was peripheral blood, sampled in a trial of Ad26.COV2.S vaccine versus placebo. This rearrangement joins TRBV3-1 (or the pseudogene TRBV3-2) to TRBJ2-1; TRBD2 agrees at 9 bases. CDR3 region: CASSLFLTSGPYNEQFF. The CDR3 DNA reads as TGTGCCAGCAGCCTATTCTTAACTAGCGGGCCCTACAATGAGCAGTTCTTC.